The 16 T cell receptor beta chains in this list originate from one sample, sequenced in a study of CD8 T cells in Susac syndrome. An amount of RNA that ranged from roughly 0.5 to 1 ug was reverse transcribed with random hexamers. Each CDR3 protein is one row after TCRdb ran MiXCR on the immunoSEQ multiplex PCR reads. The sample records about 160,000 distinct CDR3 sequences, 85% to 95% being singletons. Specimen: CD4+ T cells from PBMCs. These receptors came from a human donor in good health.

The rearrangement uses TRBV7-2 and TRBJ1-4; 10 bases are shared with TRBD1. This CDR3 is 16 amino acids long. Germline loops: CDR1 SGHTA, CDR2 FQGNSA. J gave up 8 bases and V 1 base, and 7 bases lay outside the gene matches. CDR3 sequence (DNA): TGTGCCAGCAGCTTAGGAATCGGGACAGGGGAAGAAAAACTGTTTTTT. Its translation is CASSLGIGTGEEKLFF.

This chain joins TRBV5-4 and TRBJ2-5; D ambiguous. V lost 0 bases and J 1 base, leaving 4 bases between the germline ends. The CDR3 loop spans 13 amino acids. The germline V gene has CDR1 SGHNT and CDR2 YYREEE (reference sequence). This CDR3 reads CASSLVFQETQYF. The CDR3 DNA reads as TGTGCCAGCAGCTTGGTCTTCCAAGAGACCCAGTACTTC.

CDR3 in amino acids: CASSYSNDFPIYF. In DNA, the CDR3 is TGTGCCAGCAGTTACTCAAATGACTTCCCCATATATTTT. The J gene is TRBJ1-3, the V gene TRBV6-5; D is uncertain. The length of the CDR3 is 13 residues. Trimming cost V 0 bases and J 11 bases, with 11 bases left between them. CDR1 MNHEY and CDR2 SVGAGI come from the germline V gene.

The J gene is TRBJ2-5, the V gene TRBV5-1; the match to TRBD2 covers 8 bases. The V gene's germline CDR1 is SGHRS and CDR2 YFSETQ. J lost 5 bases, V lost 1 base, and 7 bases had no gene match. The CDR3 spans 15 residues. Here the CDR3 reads CASSLTRGAEETQYF. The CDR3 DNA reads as TGCGCCAGCAGCTTGACGCGGGGGGCGGAGGAGACCCAGTACTTC.

CDR3 sequence: CASSREFGLLMDTEAFF. CDR3 coding DNA: TGTGCCAGCTCACGGGAATTTGGGCTTCTCATGGACACTGAAGCTTTCTTT. The rearrangement joins TRBV18 to TRBJ1-1; D is ambiguous. Trimming took off 4 bases at V and 3 bases at J, with 21 bases between the two ends. The CDR3 length is 17 residues. The germline CDR1 and CDR2 sequences are KGHSH and LQKENI.

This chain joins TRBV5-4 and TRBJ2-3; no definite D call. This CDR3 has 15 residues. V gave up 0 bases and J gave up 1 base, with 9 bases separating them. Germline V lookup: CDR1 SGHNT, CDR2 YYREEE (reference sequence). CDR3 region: CASSLASQGTDTQYF. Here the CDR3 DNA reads TGTGCCAGCAGCTTGGCCAGTCAGGGCACAGATACGCAGTATTTT.

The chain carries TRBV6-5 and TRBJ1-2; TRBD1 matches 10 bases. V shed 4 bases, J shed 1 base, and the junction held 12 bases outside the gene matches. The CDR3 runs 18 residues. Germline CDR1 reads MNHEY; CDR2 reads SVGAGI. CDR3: CASSSPPGQGPFNYGYTF. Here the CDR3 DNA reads TGTGCCAGCAGTTCACCCCCGGGACAGGGGCCTTTTAACTATGGCTACACCTTC.

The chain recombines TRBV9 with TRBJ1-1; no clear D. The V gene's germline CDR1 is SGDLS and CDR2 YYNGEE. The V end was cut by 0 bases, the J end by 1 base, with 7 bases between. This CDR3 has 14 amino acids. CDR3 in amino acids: CASSVVPENTEAFF. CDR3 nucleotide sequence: TGTGCCAGCAGCGTAGTTCCTGAGAACACTGAAGCTTTCTTT.

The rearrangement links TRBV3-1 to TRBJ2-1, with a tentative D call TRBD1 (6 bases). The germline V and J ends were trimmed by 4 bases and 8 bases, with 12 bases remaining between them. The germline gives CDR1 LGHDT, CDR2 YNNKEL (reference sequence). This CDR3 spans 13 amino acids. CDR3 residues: CASSLSQGYEQFF. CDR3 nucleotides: TGTGCCAGCAGCCTGTCACAGGGCTATGAGCAGTTCTTC.

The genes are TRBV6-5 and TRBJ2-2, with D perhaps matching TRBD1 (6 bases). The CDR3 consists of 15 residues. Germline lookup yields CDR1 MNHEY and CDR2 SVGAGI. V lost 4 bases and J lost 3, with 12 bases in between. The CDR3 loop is CASSSGALDTGELFF. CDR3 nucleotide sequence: TGTGCCAGCAGTTCAGGGGCGTTGGACACCGGGGAGCTGTTTTTT.

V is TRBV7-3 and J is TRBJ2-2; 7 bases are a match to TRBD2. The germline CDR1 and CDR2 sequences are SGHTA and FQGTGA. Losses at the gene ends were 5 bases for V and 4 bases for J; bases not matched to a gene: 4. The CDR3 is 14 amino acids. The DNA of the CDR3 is TGTGCCAGCAGCCCACAGCGGGGCACCGGGGAGCTGTTTTTT. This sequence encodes CASSPQRGTGELFF.

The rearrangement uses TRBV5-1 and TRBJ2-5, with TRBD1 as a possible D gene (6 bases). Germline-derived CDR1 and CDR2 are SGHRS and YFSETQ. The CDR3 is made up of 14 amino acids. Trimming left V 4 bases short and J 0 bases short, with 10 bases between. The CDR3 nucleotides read TGCGCCAGCAGCGCCACAGGGAACCAAGAGACCCAGTACTTC. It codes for CASSATGNQETQYF.

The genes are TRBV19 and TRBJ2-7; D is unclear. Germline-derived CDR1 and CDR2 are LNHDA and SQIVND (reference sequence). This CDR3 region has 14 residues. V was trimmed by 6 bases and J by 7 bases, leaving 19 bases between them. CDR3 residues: CASRNLGNAKEQYF. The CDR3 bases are TGTGCCAGTAGGAACCTTGGAAACGCTAAAGAGCAGTACTTC.

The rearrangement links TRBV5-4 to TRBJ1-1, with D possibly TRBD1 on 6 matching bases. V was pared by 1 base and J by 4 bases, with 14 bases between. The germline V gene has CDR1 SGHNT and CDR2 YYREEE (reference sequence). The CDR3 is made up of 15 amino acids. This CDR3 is CASSLFQGSATEAFF. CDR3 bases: TGTGCCAGCAGCTTGTTCCAGGGGTCGGCCACTGAAGCTTTCTTT.

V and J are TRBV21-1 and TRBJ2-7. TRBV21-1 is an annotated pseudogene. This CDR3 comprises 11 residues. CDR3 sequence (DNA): TGTGCCAGCCGGTGCCCGAGGGAGCAGTACTTC. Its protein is CASRCPREQYF.

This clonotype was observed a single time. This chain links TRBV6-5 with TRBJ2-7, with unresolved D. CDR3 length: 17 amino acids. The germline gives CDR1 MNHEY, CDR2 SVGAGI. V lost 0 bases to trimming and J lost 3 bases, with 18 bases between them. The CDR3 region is CASSYSYFNAQDYEQYF. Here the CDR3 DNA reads TGTGCCAGCAGTTACTCGTATTTTAACGCTCAGGACTACGAGCAGTACTTC.